The 12 T cell receptor beta chains given below trace back to one sample, sequenced in a study of blood T cell repertoires in COVID-19. Produced via immunoSEQ multiplex PCR; TCRdb's table is partial and in-frame only. In the table there are 90,000 to 130,000 clones, approximately 86% of which are singletons. What was sequenced was peripheral blood. These TCRs come from a man in his forties with acute or convalescent COVID-19.

CDR3 amino acids: CASSQAGESYEQYF. The CDR3 DNA reads as TGTGCCAGCAGCCAAGCTGGGGAGTCCTACGAGCAGTACTTC. The chain links TRBV4-2 to TRBJ2-7; D possibly corresponds to TRBD2 (5 bases). CDR1 is LGHNA, CDR2 YNFKEQ, per germline. This CDR3 region has 14 residues. V gave up 1 base and J gave up 1 base, with 8 bases separating them.

The chain combines TRBV30 with TRBJ1-3; D might be TRBD1 (6 bases). V was pared by 3 bases and J by 3 bases, with 12 bases between. This CDR3 contains 14 residues. Germline CDR1 and CDR2: GTSNPN and SVGIG (reference sequence). CDR3 DNA sequence: TGTGCCTGGAGGAAACAGGGATATGGAAACACCATATATTTT. Translation: CAWRKQGYGNTIYF.

In its sample, this clone was seen once. V and J are TRBV5-4 and TRBJ1-1; 8 bases are shared with TRBD1. The CDR3 has 13 amino acids. CDR1 SGHNT and CDR2 YYREEE come from the germline V gene (reference sequence). With V trimmed by 2 bases and J by 4 bases, 1 base remained unmatched. Written as DNA, the CDR3 is TGTGCCAGCAGCTTCGGACAGGGCACTGAAGCTTTCTTT. This sequence encodes CASSFGQGTEAFF.

This rearrangement joins TRBV30 to TRBJ1-3; D is undetermined. The V and J ends lost 4 bases and 0 bases respectively, with 10 bases between them. Germline CDR1 GTSNPN, CDR2 SVGIG (reference sequence). The CDR3 sequence is 14 residues long. The CDR3 DNA is TGTGCCTGGACATTCGCAGGCTCTGGAAACACCATATATTTT. This translates into CAWTFAGSGNTIYF.

This sequence joins TRBV4-1 and TRBJ2-1; D might be TRBD2 (5 bases). Trimming left V 5 bases short and J 3 bases short, with 8 bases between. The CDR3 loop spans 13 amino acids. Germline CDR1 reads MGHRA; CDR2 reads YSYEKL. The CDR3 DNA reads as TGCGCCAGCAGCTCCGACTACTACAATGAGCAGTTCTTC. Translated: CASSSDYYNEQFF.

The chain uses TRBV6-2 or TRBV6-3 and TRBJ1-1; 7 positions match TRBD1. Germline CDR1 MNHEY, CDR2 SVGEGT. The CDR3 length is 14 residues. V gave up 4 bases and J gave up 5 bases; unmatched junction bases: 7. CDR3 in DNA: TGTGCCAGCAGTTTTCAGGGGGTTGGGACTGAAGCTTTCTTT. Translation: CASSFQGVGTEAFF.

The chain carries TRBV4-1 and TRBJ2-2; a possible D gene is TRBD2 (5 bases). This CDR3 contains 16 residues. CDR1 is MGHRA and CDR2 is YSYEKL in the germline V gene. Trimming left V 2 bases short and J 2 bases short, with 12 bases between. CDR3 residues: CASSQRGGGNTGELFF. CDR3 sequence (DNA): TGCGCCAGCAGCCAAAGAGGAGGAGGAAACACCGGGGAGCTGTTTTTT.

A word on this clone: The DNA is omitted, as the CDR3 cannot be located on it reliably, and the CDR3 follows TCRdb's listing. The gene calls are TRBV5-1 and TRBJ1-5; the D call TRBD1 from the table was never checked on the DNA. The germline gives CDR1 SGHRS, CDR2 YFSETQ. The CDR3 length equals 16 residues, ends included. Here the CDR3 reads CASSFGPGGAGQPQHF.

The genes are TRBV18 and TRBJ1-2; 9 bases map to TRBD1. In germline, CDR1 is KGHSH, CDR2 LQKENI. V trimming: 3 bases; J trimming: 4 bases; junction bases outside the gene matches: 0. The CDR3 has 13 amino acids. CDR3 DNA sequence: TGTGCCAGCTCACCGGACAGGGGCTATGGCTACACCTTC. Translated, it gives CASSPDRGYGYTF.

This clone came up many times. The chain uses TRBV30 and TRBJ2-3, with D perhaps matching TRBD1 (5 bases). CDR3 length: 16 residues. V was shortened by 4 bases and J by 1 base, with 18 bases between the two germline ends. Germline V gene data show CDR1 as GTSNPN and CDR2 as SVGIG (reference sequence). The CDR3 spells CAWTGYQGPGTDTQYF. CDR3 in DNA: TGTGCCTGGACCGGTTATCAGGGTCCCGGCACAGATACGCAGTATTTT.

The chain combines TRBV5-4 with TRBJ2-3, with 10 bases lining up with TRBD2. The V and J ends lost 1 base and 6 bases, in that order; junction bases with no gene match: 11. Germline-derived CDR1 and CDR2 are SGHNT and YYREEE (reference sequence). This CDR3 has 17 amino acids. The CDR3 bases are TGTGCCAGCAGCTTGACGACACAAAGGGGACTAGCGGATACGCAGTATTTT. Translated: CASSLTTQRGLADTQYF.

This clone was detected only a few times. The CDR3 coding sequence is TGTGCCAGTTTGACAGACCTGAACACTGAAGCTTTCTTT. Translation gives CASLTDLNTEAFF. The rearrangement uses TRBV2 and TRBJ1-1, with D perhaps matching TRBD1 (5 bases). Germline CDR1 SNHLY, CDR2 FYNNEI. The CDR3 loop spans 13 amino acids. The V and J ends lost 9 bases and 0 bases respectively, with 11 bases between them.